The rows below give T cell receptor beta chains drawn from one sample of a study of cytomegalovirus exposure and HLA in healthy donors. Profiled with immunoSEQ multiplex PCR; TCRdb holds only in-frame clones, not every one. The sample has approximately 160,000 clones, about three quarters seen once; the top ten hold around 3.1%. The sample consisted of PBMCs. The origin of the receptors is a woman between 45 and 65 years old in good health and CMV-seropositive. Each CDR3 is given with its conserved first and last residue. The D gene is left open where the match is weak. Size tells how often a clone was seen (once, few, many) or the class of an expanded clone, and some rows leave it out.

size	V	D	J	DNA	CDR3
.	TRBV6-4	.	TRBJ2-1	TGTGCCAGCAGCGTCGAATTAGCGGCTTACAATGAGCAGTTCTTC	CASSVELAAYNEQFF
.	TRBV6-1	TRBD1	TRBJ1-6	TGTGCCAGCATCCGGGACAGGGGGCGTAATTCACCCCTCCACTTT	CASIRDRGRNSPLHF
.	TRBV7-2	.	TRBJ2-7	TGTGCCAGCAGCTTAGGCCACCACGGTAGCTACGAGCAGTACTTC	CASSLGHHGSYEQYF
.	TRBV4-2	TRBD2	TRBJ2-7	TGTGCCAGCAGCCAAAAACTAGCGGGAGAACACGAGCAGTACTTC	CASSQKLAGEHEQYF
.	TRBV6-1	TRBD1	TRBJ1-1	TGTGCCAGCCGTGGGGACAGGGGGCGCGAAACTGAAGCTTTCTTT	CASRGDRGRETEAFF
.	TRBV28	.	TRBJ1-2	TGTGCCAGCAGTTCGGGACAAGTCGGCTACACCTTC	CASSSGQVGYTF
.	TRBV7-9	.	TRBJ1-1	TGTGCCAGCAGCCCCTCGGGAGGGCTCCCTGAAGCTTTCTTT	CASSPSGGLPEAFF
.	TRBV7-9	TRBD2	TRBJ2-3	TGTTCCAGCAGATTCGGGGGCGGGAGGGCCCCAGATACGCAGTATTTT	CSSRFGGGRAPDTQYF
once	TRBV7-2	.	TRBJ2-7	TGTGCCAGCAGCTTAGTGACTACCTACGAGCAGTACTTC	CASSLVTTYEQYF
.	TRBV11-3	TRBD2	TRBJ2-7	TGTGCCAGCAGCTTAGATCTAACCGGGGGGTTGGACGAGCAGTACTTC	CASSLDLTGGLDEQYF
.	TRBV10-3	.	TRBJ1-1	TGTGCCATCACCAGGGCCACGAACACTGAAGCTTTCTTT	CAITRATNTEAFF
once	TRBV21-1	.	TRBJ2-7	TGTGCCAGCAGCAAAGCTCGAACAGGAACCCCCTACGAGCAGTACTTC	CASSKARTGTPYEQYF
.	TRBV7-2	.	TRBJ1-2	TGTGCCAGCAGCTTAAGCGGGAAGACAGTCTATGGCTACACCTTC	CASSLSGKTVYGYTF